The rows below give T cell receptor beta chains drawn from one sample of a study of blood T cells in healthy people across ages. TCRdb reprocessed the 5' RACE reads with MiXCR, giving one entry per CDR3 protein. The data contain 600,000 to 800,000 distinct CDR3 sequences, 21% of them singletons. The material sequenced was blood. These TCRs come from a man between 70 and 80 years old in good health. The CDR3 runs from the conserved cysteine through the conserved F or W. A D gene is named only where the DNA matches it firmly. Where a row states a size, it is once, few, many or the class of an expanded clone; other rows omit it.

clone size	V gene	J gene	D gene	CDR3 DNA	CDR3 protein
few	TRBV28	TRBJ2-7	TRBD2	TGTGCCAGCAGTCCTCGGCTAGCGGGAGTGTCCCTCTCCTACGAGCAGTACTTC	CASSPRLAGVSLSYEQYF
-	TRBV4-3	TRBJ2-1	TRBD2	TGCGCCAGCAGCCAAGCTTCTAGCGGAAGCTCCTACAATGAGCAGTTCTTC	CASSQASSGSSYNEQFF
-	TRBV4-3	TRBJ2-7	-	TGCGCCAGCAGCCAAGATTTGAGAGTAACCTCCTACGAGCAGTACTTC	CASSQDLRVTSYEQYF
few	TRBV5-1	TRBJ2-3	TRBD2	TGCGCCAGCAGCAGAGGGACTAGCGGTGCTAGCACAGATACGCAGTATTTT	CASSRGTSGASTDTQYF
-	TRBV20-1	TRBJ2-1	-	TGCAGTGCCCCGAGCTTCAGGGGGTTCTTC	CSAPSFRGFF
-	TRBV5-1	TRBJ2-4	-	TGCGCCAGCAGCTTGTCCCGCGAGGCCAAAAACATTCAGTACTTC	CASSLSREAKNIQYF
-	TRBV20-1	TRBJ1-4	-	TGCAGTGCTAGAGGCTTGTCAGGGACAACTAATGAAAAACTGTTTTTT	CSARGLSGTTNEKLFF
-	TRBV20-1	TRBJ2-4	TRBD1	TGCAGTGCCATGACAGGGTTAGCCAAAAACATTCAGTACTTC	CSAMTGLAKNIQYF
-	TRBV7-9	TRBJ1-1	-	TGTGCCAGCAGCGCGGAGGGGGGGCGAAACACTGAAGCTTTCTTT	CASSAEGGRNTEAFF
few	TRBV6-2/TRBV6-3	TRBJ2-2	-	TGTGCCAGCAGACGAGCGGGCTCTGGACCCGGGGAGCTGTTTTTT	CASRRAGSGPGELFF
few	TRBV11-2	TRBJ2-2	-	TGTGCCAGCAGCTTGAACTCTCCGGCCGGGGAGCTGTTTTTT	CASSLNSPAGELFF
few	TRBV7-9	TRBJ2-7	-	TGTGCCAGCAGCTTACTCTCCCTAGGTTGGGACGAGCAGTACTTC	CASSLLSLGWDEQYF
-	TRBV2	TRBJ1-6	TRBD1	TGTGCCAGCAGTGAAGGGACAGGGGGCCTTAATTCACCCCTCCACTTT	CASSEGTGGLNSPLHF
-	TRBV7-2	TRBJ2-7	-	TGTGCCAGCAGCTTCGGAAAGGGACACTACGAGCAGTACTTC	CASSFGKGHYEQYF
-	TRBV29-1	TRBJ2-5	-	TGCAGCGTTGTTGGATTCGGGAGACACCAAGAGACCCAGTACTTC	CSVVGFGRHQETQYF
-	TRBV6-2/TRBV6-3	TRBJ1-3	-	TGTGCCAGCAGTTACCTGGGAGAATCTGGAAACACCATATATTTT	CASSYLGESGNTIYF
few	TRBV6-6	TRBJ1-1	-	TGTGCCAGCAGTACTCGAATTGCCACTGAAGCTTTCTTT	CASSTRIATEAFF
-	TRBV7-9	TRBJ2-5	-	TGTGCGGGGCAGGACACCGACCAAGAGACCCAGTACTTC	CAGQDTDQETQYF
few	TRBV7-9	TRBJ2-1	TRBD2	TGTGCCAGCAGCTTAGCGCCGCTAGCGGAGTACAATGAGCAGTTCTTC	CASSLAPLAEYNEQFF
-	TRBV25-1	TRBJ1-2	-	TGTGCCAGCAGTGAATTTACAGGGCCCGATGGCTACACCTTC	CASSEFTGPDGYTF
few	TRBV6-6	TRBJ1-4	-	TGTGCCAGCAGTTATACCGCCGGTTCTAATGAAAAACTGTTTTTT	CASSYTAGSNEKLFF
many	TRBV6-5	TRBJ2-7	-	TGTGCCAGCAGGGCAGACAGATCGGAATCCTACGAGCAGTACTTC	CASRADRSESYEQYF
few	TRBV20-1	TRBJ2-7	-	TGCAGTGCTAGAAGTCTCGATTCTCCTCATTCCTACGAGCAGTACTTC	CSARSLDSPHSYEQYF
many	TRBV6-1	TRBJ2-3	TRBD2	TGTGCCAGCAGTGAAGAACCTAGCGGCTACACAGATACGCAGTATTTT	CASSEEPSGYTDTQYF
few	TRBV3-1	TRBJ2-7	-	TGTGCCAGCAGCCAAGGTGCCGGAGGATTGCGCGAGCAGTACTTC	CASSQGAGGLREQYF
few	TRBV12-3/TRBV12-4	TRBJ2-3	-	TGTGCCAGCAGTTTGGCCAGCGCACCAGATACGCAGTATTTT	CASSLASAPDTQYF
few	TRBV9	TRBJ2-1	-	TGTGCCAGCAGCGTTCAACACTACAATGAGCAGTTCTTC	CASSVQHYNEQFF
-	TRBV5-1	TRBJ2-1	TRBD2	TGCGCCAGCAGCTTGCGGGGGGCCGAACTAGCGGGAGACGATGAGCAGTTCTTC	CASSLRGAELAGDDEQFF
-	TRBV20-1	TRBJ2-3	TRBD2	TGCAGTGCTAGGGGTACTAGCGGGAGATATTCGGATACGCAGTATTTT	CSARGTSGRYSDTQYF
few	TRBV12-3/TRBV12-4	TRBJ2-3	TRBD2	TGTGCCAGCAGAAGGGGACTAGCGGGAGTAGGCCCCACGCAGTATTTT	CASRRGLAGVGPTQYF
-	TRBV20-1	TRBJ2-1	TRBD2	TGCAGTGCGTGGACTAGCGGGAGCAGGTACAATGAGCAGTTCTTC	CSAWTSGSRYNEQFF
-	TRBV12-3/TRBV12-4	TRBJ2-5	TRBD2	TGTGCCAGCAGCTCATGGACTAGCGGGAGGGTTAGTCAAGAGACCCAGTACTTC	CASSSWTSGRVSQETQYF
-	TRBV10-3	TRBJ2-1	-	TGTGCCACCAAGGGATACAATGAGCAGTTCTTC	CATKGYNEQFF
-	TRBV25-1	TRBJ2-3	-	TGTGCCAGCAGTGAAGCCAGCCGAGCGCAGTATTTT	CASSEASRAQYF
-	TRBV6-6	TRBJ1-5	-	TGTGCCAGCAGTTACCTTGGCCAGGGAGACCAGCCCCAGCATTTT	CASSYLGQGDQPQHF
-	TRBV27	TRBJ2-1	TRBD1	TGTGCCAGCAGTTCATTGGGACAGGGGAATGAGCAGTTCTTC	CASSSLGQGNEQFF
few	TRBV3-1	TRBJ2-7	TRBD1	TGTGCCAGCAGCCATCCCGGGGACAGCCGGTACTTC	CASSHPGDSRYF
few	TRBV19	TRBJ2-1	TRBD2	TGTGCCGGATATAGCGGGAGGGAGTACAATGAGCAGTTCTTC	CAGYSGREYNEQFF
many	TRBV2	TRBJ2-5	-	TGTGCCAGCAGTGGAGGAGGAATGGAGACCCAGTACTTC	CASSGGGMETQYF
few	TRBV5-1	TRBJ2-1	-	TGCGCCAGCAGCTTGGCCCGCGTCGCCAATGAGCAGTTCTTC	CASSLARVANEQFF
-	TRBV5-1	TRBJ2-1	-	TGCGCCAGCAGCCCCGACGGAGCGGAGAGCTCCTACAATGAGCAGTTCTTC	CASSPDGAESSYNEQFF
once	TRBV18	TRBJ2-3	-	TGTGCCAGCTCACCACTAGTCGCGCCCAGCACAGATACGCAGTATTTT	CASSPLVAPSTDTQYF
-	TRBV28	TRBJ1-5	TRBD1	TGTGCCAGCAGTTTCAGGACAGGGGATCAGCCCCAGCATTTT	CASSFRTGDQPQHF
few	TRBV10-3	TRBJ2-7	-	TGTGCCATCAGCCCCGGGACGTCTATCTCCTACGAGCAGTACTTC	CAISPGTSISYEQYF
-	TRBV7-9	TRBJ1-1	-	TGTGCCAGCTTATTTGGCAGGGAGGGAGGCACTGAAGCTTTCTTT	CASLFGREGGTEAFF
few	TRBV10-3	TRBJ2-1	-	TGTGCCATCAGCCCAAACCCAGGGGTAGCCTACAATGAGCAGTTCTTC	CAISPNPGVAYNEQFF